This TCR beta chain was recorded in a study of blood T cell repertoires in COVID-19 (dated by TCRdb to about 2020). With regard to the full study: Samples from collaborators originated in the United States, Italy and Spain and spanned both the acute and convalescent phases of COVID-19. The prospective study material was composed of cDNA or gDNA derived from T cells, B-cell-depleted T cells, or PBMCs. Subjects who had been exposed to COVID-19, were actively infected with it, or had recovered from it provided the deeply sampled blood TCRbeta repertoires that made up the dataset. The repertoires were made available in a free public database intended to serve as a resource for research on the immune response to SARS-CoV-2. Samples were obtained from the ongoing ImmuneRACE study (first 160 participants) and from 950 to 1,500 subjects provided by 6 global collaborators. A de-identified subject ID, COVID-19 status, age in years and sex were almost always included in the sample metadata. Where HLA class I and class II types were available, the types were taken from metadata supplied by the sample provider, not from assay-based typing. What the work shows at the level of the full study, not this receptor alone: The amount of clinical and demographic metadata varied by source and participant and was provided uncurated.

In the germline V gene, CDR1 corresponds to SGHVS and CDR2 to FNYEAQ. Cut back by 3 bases and 4 bases, the V and J ends lie 9 bases apart. Counted from cysteine to phenylalanine, this CDR3 has 13 amino acids. The entry retains the CDR3 DNA only, 39 bases that are in frame from base 1. Each collaborating institution followed its own protocols to collect whole blood in K2EDTA tubes. For TCRbeta analysis, collaborator samples were shipped as frozen whole blood, as isolated PBMCs, or as DNA extracted from either sample type. This clone was seen just once. Its antigen is unknown. No much larger clone is present one base from it, and per-base qualities are unavailable. TCRbeta CDR3 regions were amplified from genomic DNA using the immunoSEQ Assay, a bias-controlled multiplex PCR. The original pipeline was this. Within the assay, amplification of reference gene primers was used to estimate how many nucleated cells each sample contained. To quantify the absolute abundance of each unique TCRbeta CDR3 rearrangement, sequence reads were collapsed and filtered. For each sample, productive Simpson clonality was calculated by taking the square root of Simpson's diversity index across productive rearrangements. TCRdb holds this immuneACCESS table with in-frame rearrangements only. Some clones are missing; in checked studies, unresolved V genes explain under half, and the rest has no known cause. V and J calls and clone size are as listed in that table; D and trimming were resolved from the DNA. The sample has 200,000 to 300,000 clones on record, about 90% of them singletons. The ten most abundant clones make up roughly 6.3% of the sample.

The V and J genes are TRBV7-6 and TRBJ2-5, with TRBD2 as a weak D call on 6 bases. This receptor was identified in a man in his sixties with acute or convalescent COVID-19. Specimen: peripheral blood. For the CDR3, the sequence is CASSFGTLETQYF. Here is the DNA: TGTGCCAGCAGCTTTGGGACTCTAGAGACCCAGTACTTC.